The 20 T cell receptor beta chains in this list originate from one sample, sequenced in a study of T cells in Graves' hyperthyroidism and ophthalmopathy. Using RNA transcripts as the source, TCR beta CDR3 regions were amplified. When the TCR CDR3 underwent first-round RT-PCR, the HTBI primer set was used. Using its own MiXCR run on the multiplex PCR reads, TCRdb lists one record per CDR3 protein. The sample yields under 750,000 distinct CDR3 sequences, about 19% seen once. The sample comprised blood. All receptors come from a woman aged 50 to 60 with Graves' hyperthyroidism that later progressed to Graves' ophthalmopathy.

Here the CDR3 DNA reads TGTGCCAGCAGCTTCCTAGATGGAGGAGGGGGCGATGATGGCTACACCTTC. Translated: CASSFLDGGGGDDGYTF. The V call is TRBV12-3 or TRBV12-4, the J call TRBJ1-2; 7 nucleotides agree with TRBD1. V lost 6 bases to trimming and J lost 6 bases; unmatched junction nucleotides: 19. CDR3 length equals 17 residues.

This clonotype was seen more than once but under ten times. This chain joins TRBV6-4 and TRBJ2-2; possible D gene TRBD2, 5 bases. Trimming took off 2 bases at V and 5 bases at J, with 6 bases between the two ends. Germline CDR1 and CDR2: MRHNA and SNTAGT. This CDR3 is 13 amino acids long. This CDR3 reads CASSDPGTGELFF. As DNA, the CDR3 is TGTGCCAGCAGTGACCCGGGGACCGGGGAGCTGTTTTTT.

This clonotype was seen repeatedly, ten times or more. J is TRBJ2-7 and V is TRBV30; unclear D gene. From germline, CDR1 is GTSNPN and CDR2 SVGIG (reference sequence). This CDR3 has 14 amino acids. The germline V and J ends were trimmed by 0 bases and 2 bases, with 11 bases remaining between them. CDR3 region: CAWSVDTYAYEQYF. The DNA for the CDR3 is TGTGCCTGGAGTGTAGACACTTACGCCTACGAGCAGTACTTC. Combining the CDR3 with reference TRBV30 and TRBJ2-7 gives the whole variable domain SQTIHQWPATLVQPVGSPLSLECTVEGTSNPNLYWYRQAAGRGLQLLFYSVGIGQISSEVPQNLSASRPQDRQFILSSKKLLLSDSGFYLCAWSVDTYAYEQYFGPGTRLTVT.

The chain combines TRBV5-1 with TRBJ2-5; D call uncertain. Trimming cost V 2 bases and J 5 bases, with 10 bases left between them. Germline lookup yields CDR1 SGHRS and CDR2 YFSETQ. This CDR3 region has 13 residues. The CDR3 sequence: CASSFDVGETQYF. CDR3 DNA: TGCGCCAGCAGCTTCGACGTTGGGGAGACCCAGTACTTC.

This clonotype was seen repeatedly, ten times or more. The chain is built from TRBV12-3 or TRBV12-4 and TRBJ2-3, with a tentative D call TRBD1 (6 bases). Between the trimmed V and J ends, which lost 5 bases and 4 bases, there was a span of 16 bases. This CDR3 is built from 15 residues. Here the CDR3 reads CASSPLRDTADTQYF. The CDR3 region has the DNA TGTGCCAGCAGTCCCCTCCGGGACACGGCAGATACGCAGTATTTT.

This clonotype was detected many times. The gene calls are TRBV6-1 and TRBJ1-1; D is possibly TRBD1 (6 bases). V lost 6 bases to trimming and J lost 10 bases, with 24 bases between them. Looked up from germline, CDR1 is MNHNS and CDR2 is SASEGT. The CDR3 extends over 15 amino acids. CDR3 sequence (DNA): TGTGCCAGCAGCCTCGAAATTAACAGGGACGTTGGAGCTTTCTTT. Translated: CASSLEINRDVGAFF.

Only a few counts were recorded for this clonotype. The DNA of the CDR3 is TGTGCCACCAGCGACCCCCCCGGAACAAGTCAGCCCCAGCATTTT. This sequence encodes CATSDPPGTSQPQHF. The chain recombines TRBV15 with TRBJ1-5, with D unclear. The CDR3 spans 15 residues. The V gene's germline CDR1 is LNHNV and CDR2 YYDKDF (reference sequence). V was shortened by 5 bases and J by 6 bases, with 17 bases between the two germline ends.

V usage is TRBV12-3 or TRBV12-4 and J usage is TRBJ2-3; no reliable D call. Trimming shortened V by 10 bases and J by 4 bases, and 12 bases separated the two germline ends. This CDR3 is 12 amino acids long. The CDR3: CATTSSSDTQYF. The CDR3 DNA sequence: TGTGCCACCACTTCTTCGTCAGATACGCAGTATTTT.

This clonotype was counted between two and nine times. V usage is TRBV19 and J usage is TRBJ1-1, with 9 bases that match TRBD1. The CDR3 spans 15 residues. Trimming cost V 6 bases and J 4 bases; bases outside gene matches: 9. Looked up from germline, CDR1 is LNHDA and CDR2 is SQIVND (reference sequence). DNA for the CDR3: TGTGCCAGTAGCAGGAGGACAGGGGCAATCACTGAAGCTTTCTTT. This codes for CASSRRTGAITEAFF.

V is TRBV28 and J is TRBJ1-5; D unclear. The CDR3 has 15 residues. CDR1 and CDR2 (germline): MDHEN, SYDVKM. The V and J ends lost 2 bases and 1 base respectively, with 9 bases between them. CDR3 bases: TGTGCCAGCAGTTTAGGCGAACGAAGCAATCAGCCCCAGCATTTT. Translated, it gives CASSLGERSNQPQHF.

The genes are TRBV6-1 and TRBJ2-1, with TRBD1 identical over 9 bases. Germline trimming cut 6 bases from V and 7 bases from J; bases unmatched to any gene: 1. This CDR3 has 12 residues. The germline V gene has CDR1 MNHNS and CDR2 SASEGT. CDR3 nucleotides: TGTGCCAGCAGGGGGACAGGGAATGAGCAGTTCTTC. The encoded protein is CASRGTGNEQFF.

This chain links TRBV5-1 with TRBJ2-3; TRBD2 matches at 8 bases. The trim removed 1 base at V and 4 bases at J, leaving 5 bases unmatched. The CDR3 is 15 residues long. Germline V CDR1 and CDR2: SGHRS, YFSETQ. The CDR3 bases are TGCGCCAGCAGCTTGAACGGGGGGGCATCAGATACGCAGTATTTT. The encoded protein is CASSLNGGASDTQYF.

The sample holds a few counts of this clonotype. V gene TRBV6-2 or TRBV6-3 combines with J gene TRBJ2-3; no definite D call. Between the trimmed V and J ends, which lost 4 bases and 6 bases, there was a span of 11 bases. Per the germline V gene, CDR1 is MNHEY and CDR2 is SVGEGT. The CDR3 is made up of 13 amino acids. The DNA of the CDR3 is TGTGCCAGCAGTTCCCCGAACGCGGATACGCAGTATTTT. Encoded protein: CASSSPNADTQYF.

In regard to this clonotype: A much larger clonotype is one base distant, so this may be a read error. The genes are TRBV2 and TRBJ1-1; D is unclear. The CDR3 totals 13 residues. Germline loops: CDR1 SNHLY, CDR2 FYNNEI. The CDR3 loop is CASGEETWTEAFF. DNA of the CDR3: TGTGCCAGCGGTGAAGAGACGTGGACTGAAGCTTTCTTT.

This clonotype was detected many times. The chain links TRBV5-5 to TRBJ1-5; possible D gene TRBD1, 6 bases. V was cut by 0 bases and J by 7 bases, with 8 bases left in between. There are 13 residues in the CDR3. CDR1 and CDR2 (germline): SGHKS, YYEKEE (reference sequence). The CDR3 sequence: CASSLDREQPQHF. The CDR3 DNA follows: TGTGCCAGCAGCTTGGACAGGGAACAGCCCCAGCATTTT.

In its sample, this clonotype was seen many times. The J gene is TRBJ1-3, the V gene TRBV18, with D unclear. CDR3 length: 13 residues. Germline V gene sequence: CDR1 KGHSH, CDR2 LQKENI. Trimming took 4 bases from V and 4 from J, leaving 8 bases between them. CDR3: CASSLGEGNTIYF. In DNA form, the CDR3 reads TGTGCCAGCTCACTAGGAGAAGGAAACACCATATATTTT.

The CDR3 nucleotides read TGTGCCAGTAGTAAGGGGCGGACAGGGGGCTTTTCGCACACTGAAGCTTTCTTT. It translates to CASSKGRTGGFSHTEAFF. This chain connects TRBV19 to TRBJ1-1; 11 positions agree with TRBD1. CDR1 and CDR2 from the germline V gene are LNHDA and SQIVND (reference sequence). The CDR3 has 18 residues. V lost 4 bases and J lost 3; bases outside the gene matches: 13.

The chain combines TRBV29-1 with TRBJ2-5; possible D gene TRBD2, 6 bases. Germline V gives CDR1 SQVTM, CDR2 ANQGSEA. Trimming shortened V by 3 bases and J by 1 base, and 9 bases separated the two germline ends. CDR3 length equals 13 residues. Here the CDR3 reads CSVDRDSQETQYF. CDR3 nucleotide sequence: TGCAGCGTTGACAGGGACTCCCAAGAGACCCAGTACTTC. The full variable domain, its missing parts supplied by reference TRBV29-1 and TRBJ2-5, is SAVISQKPSRDICQRGTSLTIQCQVDSQVTMMFWYRQQPGQSLTLIATANQGSEATYESGFVIDKFPISRPNLTFSTLTVSNMSPEDSSIYLCSVDRDSQETQYFGPGTRLLVL.

Remarks on this clonotype: A read error may be the cause here, since a much bigger clone is one base away. The gene calls are TRBV2 and TRBJ1-2; D may be TRBD1 (5 bases). The V and J ends lost 4 bases and 4 bases respectively, with 13 bases between them. Germline CDR1 SNHLY, CDR2 FYNNEI. The CDR3 has 14 residues. CDR3 protein: CASSALGQSYGYTF. The CDR3 nucleotides read TGTGCCAGCAGTGCTCTGGGGCAATCCTATGGCTACACCTTC.

This clonotype was counted a single time. This sequence joins TRBV19 and TRBJ2-5; maybe TRBD1 (6 bases). CDR1 and CDR2 from the germline V gene are LNHDA and SQIVND (reference sequence). Trimming shortened V by 5 bases and J by 0 bases, and 13 bases separated the two germline ends. The CDR3 has 15 amino acids. This CDR3 is CASSAITGYQETQYF. CDR3 DNA sequence: TGTGCCAGTAGTGCCATAACAGGGTACCAAGAGACCCAGTACTTC. Full variable domain (remainder filled in from reference TRBV19 and TRBJ2-5): DGGITQSPKYLFRKEGQNVTLSCEQNLNHDAMYWYRQDPGQGLRLIYYSQIVNDFQKGDIAEGYSVSREKKESFPLTVTSAQKNPTAFYLCASSAITGYQETQYFGPGTRLLVL.